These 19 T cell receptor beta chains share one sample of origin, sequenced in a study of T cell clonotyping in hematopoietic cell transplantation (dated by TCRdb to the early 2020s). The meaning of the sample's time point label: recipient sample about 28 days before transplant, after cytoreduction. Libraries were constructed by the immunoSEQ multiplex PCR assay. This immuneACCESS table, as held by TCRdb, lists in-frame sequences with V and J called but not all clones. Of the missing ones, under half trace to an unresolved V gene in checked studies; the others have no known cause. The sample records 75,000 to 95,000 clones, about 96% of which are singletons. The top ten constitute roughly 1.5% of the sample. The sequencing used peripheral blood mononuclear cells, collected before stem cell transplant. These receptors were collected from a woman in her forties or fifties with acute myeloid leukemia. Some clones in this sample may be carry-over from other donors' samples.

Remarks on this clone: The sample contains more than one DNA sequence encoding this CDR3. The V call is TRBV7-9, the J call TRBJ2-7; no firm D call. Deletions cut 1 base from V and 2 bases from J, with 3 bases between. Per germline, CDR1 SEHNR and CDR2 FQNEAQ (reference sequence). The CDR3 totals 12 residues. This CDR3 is CASSLDTYEQYF. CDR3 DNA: TGTGCCAGCAGCTTAGATACCTACGAGCAGTACTTC. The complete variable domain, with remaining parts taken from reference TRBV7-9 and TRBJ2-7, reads DTGVSQNPRHKITKRGQNVTFRCDPISEHNRLYWYRQTLGQGPEFLTYFQNEAQLEKSRLLSDRFSAERPKGSFSTLEIQRTEQGDSAMYLCASSLDTYEQYFGPGTRLTVT.

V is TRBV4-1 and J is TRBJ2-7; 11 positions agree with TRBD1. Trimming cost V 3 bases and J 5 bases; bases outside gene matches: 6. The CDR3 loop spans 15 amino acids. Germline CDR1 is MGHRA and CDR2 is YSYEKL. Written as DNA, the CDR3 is TGCGCCAGCAGCCAGGGACAGGGGGGAGTGAACGAGCAGTACTTC. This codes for CASSQGQGGVNEQYF.

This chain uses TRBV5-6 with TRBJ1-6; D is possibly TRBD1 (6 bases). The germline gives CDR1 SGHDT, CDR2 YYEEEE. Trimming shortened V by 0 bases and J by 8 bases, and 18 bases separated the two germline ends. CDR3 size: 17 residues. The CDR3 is CASSLVQGSNYDSPLHF. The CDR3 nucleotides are TGTGCCAGCAGCTTGGTGCAGGGGAGTAATTACGATTCACCCCTCCACTTT.

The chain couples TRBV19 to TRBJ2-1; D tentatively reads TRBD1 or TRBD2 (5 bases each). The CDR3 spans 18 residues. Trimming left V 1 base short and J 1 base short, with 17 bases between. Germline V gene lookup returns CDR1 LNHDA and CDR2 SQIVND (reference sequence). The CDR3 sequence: CASSIGQGDQISYNEQFF. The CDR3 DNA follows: TGTGCCAGTAGTATAGGACAAGGGGACCAGATATCCTACAATGAGCAGTTCTTC. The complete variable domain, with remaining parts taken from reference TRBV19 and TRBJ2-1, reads DGGITQSPKYLFRKEGQNVTLSCEQNLNHDAMYWYRQDPGQGLRLIYYSQIVNDFQKGDIAEGYSVSREKKESFPLTVTSAQKNPTAFYLCASSIGQGDQISYNEQFFGPGTRLTVL.

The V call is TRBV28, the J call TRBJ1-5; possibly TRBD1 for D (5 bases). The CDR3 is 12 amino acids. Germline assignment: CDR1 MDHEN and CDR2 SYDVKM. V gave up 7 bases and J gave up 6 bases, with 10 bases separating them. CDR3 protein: CASTGVSQPQHF. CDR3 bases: TGTGCCAGCACGGGGGTCTCTCAGCCCCAGCATTTT.

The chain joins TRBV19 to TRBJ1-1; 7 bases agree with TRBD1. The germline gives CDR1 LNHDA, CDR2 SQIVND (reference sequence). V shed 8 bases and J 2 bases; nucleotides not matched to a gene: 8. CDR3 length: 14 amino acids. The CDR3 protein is CASLQQGYNTEAFF. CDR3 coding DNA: TGTGCCAGTTTACAACAGGGGTACAACACTGAAGCTTTCTTT.

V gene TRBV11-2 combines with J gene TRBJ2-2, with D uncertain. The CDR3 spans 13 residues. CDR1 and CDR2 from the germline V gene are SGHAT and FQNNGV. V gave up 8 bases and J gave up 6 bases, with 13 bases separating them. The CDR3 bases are TGTGCCAGCCATCTTACCAGACCCGGGGAGCTGTTTTTT. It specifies CASHLTRPGELFF.

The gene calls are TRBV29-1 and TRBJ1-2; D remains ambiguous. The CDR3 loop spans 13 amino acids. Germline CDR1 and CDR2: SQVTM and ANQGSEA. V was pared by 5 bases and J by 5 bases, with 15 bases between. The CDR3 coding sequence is TGCAGCGTTAAACCCCGTACCGATTATGGCTACACCTTC. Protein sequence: CSVKPRTDYGYTF. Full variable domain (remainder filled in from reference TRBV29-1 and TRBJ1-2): SAVISQKPSRDICQRGTSLTIQCQVDSQVTMMFWYRQQPGQSLTLIATANQGSEATYESGFVIDKFPISRPNLTFSTLTVSNMSPEDSSIYLCSVKPRTDYGYTFGSGTRLTVV.

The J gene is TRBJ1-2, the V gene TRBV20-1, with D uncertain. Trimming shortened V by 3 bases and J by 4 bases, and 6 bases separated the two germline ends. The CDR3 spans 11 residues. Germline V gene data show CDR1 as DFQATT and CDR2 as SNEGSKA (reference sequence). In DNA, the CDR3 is TGCAGTGCTAGTAGCAGCTATGGCTACACCTTC. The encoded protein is CSASSSYGYTF.

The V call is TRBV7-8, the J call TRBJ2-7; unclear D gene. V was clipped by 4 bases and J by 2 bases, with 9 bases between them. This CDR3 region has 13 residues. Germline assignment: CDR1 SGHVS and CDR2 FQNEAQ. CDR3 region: CASSWAEAYEQYF. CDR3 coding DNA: TGTGCCAGCAGCTGGGCTGAGGCCTACGAGCAGTACTTC.

CDR3 sequence (DNA): TGTGCCAGCAGTGTTCAACAGACCGTCTATGGCTACACCTTC. Amino acid sequence: CASSVQQTVYGYTF. The J gene is TRBJ1-2, the V gene TRBV2; D ambiguous. There are 14 residues in the CDR3. CDR1 and CDR2 from the germline V gene are SNHLY and FYNNEI. V was pared by 4 bases and J by 4 bases, with 13 bases between.

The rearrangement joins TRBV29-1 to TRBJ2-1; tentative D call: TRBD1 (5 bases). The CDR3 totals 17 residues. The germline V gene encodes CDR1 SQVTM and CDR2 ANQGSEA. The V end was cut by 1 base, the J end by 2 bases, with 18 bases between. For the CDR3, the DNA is TGCAGCGTTGAAGGGATTAGGGGCCAGTCACCCTACAATGAGCAGTTCTTC. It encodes CSVEGIRGQSPYNEQFF.

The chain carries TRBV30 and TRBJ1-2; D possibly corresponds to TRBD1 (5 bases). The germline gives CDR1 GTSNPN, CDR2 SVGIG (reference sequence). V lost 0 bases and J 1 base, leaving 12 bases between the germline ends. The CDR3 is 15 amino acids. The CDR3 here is CAWSVLEGFNYGYTF. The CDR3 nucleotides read TGTGCCTGGAGTGTACTAGAGGGGTTTAACTATGGCTACACCTTC.

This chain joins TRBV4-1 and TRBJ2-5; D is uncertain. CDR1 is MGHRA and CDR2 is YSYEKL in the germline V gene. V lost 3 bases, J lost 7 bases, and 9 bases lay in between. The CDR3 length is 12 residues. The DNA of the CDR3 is TGCGCCAGCAGCCAGGTTGGGGTGACCCAGTACTTC. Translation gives CASSQVGVTQYF.

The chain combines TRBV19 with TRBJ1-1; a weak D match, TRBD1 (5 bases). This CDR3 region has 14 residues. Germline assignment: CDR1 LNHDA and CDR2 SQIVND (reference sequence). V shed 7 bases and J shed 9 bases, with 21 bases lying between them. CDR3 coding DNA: TGTGCCAGTACCCCGCACTCCGGGACCGAACAAGCTTTCTTT. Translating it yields CASTPHSGTEQAFF.

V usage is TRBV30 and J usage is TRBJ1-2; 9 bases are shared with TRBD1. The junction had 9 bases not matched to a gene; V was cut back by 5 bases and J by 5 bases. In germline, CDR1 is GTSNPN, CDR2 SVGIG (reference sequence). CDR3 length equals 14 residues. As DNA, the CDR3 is TGTGCCTGGGGCCCCGGGACAGGGCGTTATGGCTACACCTTC. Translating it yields CAWGPGTGRYGYTF.

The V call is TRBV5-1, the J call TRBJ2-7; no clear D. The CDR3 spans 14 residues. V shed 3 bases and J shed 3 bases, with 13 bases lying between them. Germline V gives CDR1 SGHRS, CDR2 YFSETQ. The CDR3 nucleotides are TGCGCCAGCAGCTCCGGGCGGCAGCGCTACGAGCAGTACTTC. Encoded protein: CASSSGRQRYEQYF.

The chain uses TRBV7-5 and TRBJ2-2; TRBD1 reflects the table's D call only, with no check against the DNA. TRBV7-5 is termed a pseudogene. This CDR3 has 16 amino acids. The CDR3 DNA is TGTGCCAGAAGCTTAGGTCGGGACAGGGGGCGCTTGGGGCTGTTTTTT. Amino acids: CARSLGRDRGRLGLFF.

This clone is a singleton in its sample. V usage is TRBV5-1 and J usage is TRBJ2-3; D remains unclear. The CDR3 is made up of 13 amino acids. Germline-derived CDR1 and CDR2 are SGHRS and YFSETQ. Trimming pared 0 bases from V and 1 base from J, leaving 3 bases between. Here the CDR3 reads CASSLVGTDTQYF. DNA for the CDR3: TGCGCCAGCAGCTTGGTCGGCACAGATACGCAGTATTTT.